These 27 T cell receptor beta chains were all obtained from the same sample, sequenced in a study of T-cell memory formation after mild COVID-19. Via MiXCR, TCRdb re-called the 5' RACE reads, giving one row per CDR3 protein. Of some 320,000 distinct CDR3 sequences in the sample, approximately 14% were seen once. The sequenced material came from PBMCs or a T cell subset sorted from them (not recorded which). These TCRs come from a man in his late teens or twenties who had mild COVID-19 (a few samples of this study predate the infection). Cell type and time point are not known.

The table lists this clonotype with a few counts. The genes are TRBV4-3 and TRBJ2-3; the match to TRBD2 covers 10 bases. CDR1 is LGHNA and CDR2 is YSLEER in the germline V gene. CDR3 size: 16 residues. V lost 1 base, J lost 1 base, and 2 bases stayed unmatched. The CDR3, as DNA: TGCGCCAGCAGCCAAGTGGGGACTAGCGGCACAGATACGCAGTATTTT. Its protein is CASSQVGTSGTDTQYF.

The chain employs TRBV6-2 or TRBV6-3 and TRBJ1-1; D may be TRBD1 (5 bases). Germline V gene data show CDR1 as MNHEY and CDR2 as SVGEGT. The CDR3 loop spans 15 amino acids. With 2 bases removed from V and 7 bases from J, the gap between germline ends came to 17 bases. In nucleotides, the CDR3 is TGTGCCAGCAGTTACCGGGACGGCTTCGACCATGAAGCTTTCTTT. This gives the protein CASSYRDGFDHEAFF.

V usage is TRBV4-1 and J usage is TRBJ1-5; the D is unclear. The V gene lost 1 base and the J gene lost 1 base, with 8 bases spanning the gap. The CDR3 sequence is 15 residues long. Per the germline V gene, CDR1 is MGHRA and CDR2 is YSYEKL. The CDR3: CASSQGVRSNQPQHF. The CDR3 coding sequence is TGCGCCAGCAGCCAAGGAGTACGGAGCAATCAGCCCCAGCATTTT.

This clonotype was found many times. This chain's CDR3 is CAAQRGPTDTQYF. CDR3 in DNA: TGTGCCGCTCAGCGGGGGCCCACAGATACGCAGTATTTT. This chain links TRBV6-5 with TRBJ2-3, with 8 bases identical to TRBD2. This CDR3 has 13 residues. The ends lost 11 bases at V and 2 bases at J; junction bases unmatched: 6. Per germline, CDR1 MNHEY and CDR2 SVGAGI.

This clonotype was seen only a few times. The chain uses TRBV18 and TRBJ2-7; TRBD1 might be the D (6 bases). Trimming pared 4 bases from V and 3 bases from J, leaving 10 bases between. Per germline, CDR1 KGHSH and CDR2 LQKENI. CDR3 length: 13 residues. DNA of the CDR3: TGTGCCAGCTCACAGAGGACAGACTACGAGCAGTACTTC. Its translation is CASSQRTDYEQYF.

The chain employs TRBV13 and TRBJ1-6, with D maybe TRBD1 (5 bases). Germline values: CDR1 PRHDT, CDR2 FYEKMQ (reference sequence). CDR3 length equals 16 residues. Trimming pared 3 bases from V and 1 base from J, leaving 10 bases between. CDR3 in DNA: TGTGCCAGCAGCTTGGGACTTTGGTCCTATAATTCACCCCTCCACTTT. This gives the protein CASSLGLWSYNSPLHF.

This CDR3 reads CSVSPQGVGDNEQFF. The DNA of the CDR3 is TGCAGTGTTTCCCCCCAGGGGGTTGGCGACAATGAGCAGTTCTTC. This chain uses TRBV20-1 with TRBJ2-1; 7 bases match TRBD1. CDR3 length: 15 amino acids. Germline trimming cut 7 bases from V and 5 bases from J; bases unmatched to any gene: 14. Germline-derived CDR1 and CDR2 are DFQATT and SNEGSKA (reference sequence).

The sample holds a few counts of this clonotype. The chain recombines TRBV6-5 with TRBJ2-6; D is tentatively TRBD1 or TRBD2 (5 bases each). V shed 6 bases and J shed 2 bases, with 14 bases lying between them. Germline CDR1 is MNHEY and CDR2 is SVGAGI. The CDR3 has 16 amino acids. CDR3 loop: CASSSLGAAGANVLTF. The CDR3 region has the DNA TGTGCCAGCAGCTCTCTCGGGGCCGCTGGGGCCAACGTCCTGACTTTC.

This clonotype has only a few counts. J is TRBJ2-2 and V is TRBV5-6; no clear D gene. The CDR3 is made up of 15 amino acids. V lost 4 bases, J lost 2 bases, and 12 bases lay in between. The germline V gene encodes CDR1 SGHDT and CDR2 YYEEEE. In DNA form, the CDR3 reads TGTGCCAGCAGCCCTTCGGGTTTCAACACCGGGGAGCTGTTTTTT. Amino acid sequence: CASSPSGFNTGELFF.

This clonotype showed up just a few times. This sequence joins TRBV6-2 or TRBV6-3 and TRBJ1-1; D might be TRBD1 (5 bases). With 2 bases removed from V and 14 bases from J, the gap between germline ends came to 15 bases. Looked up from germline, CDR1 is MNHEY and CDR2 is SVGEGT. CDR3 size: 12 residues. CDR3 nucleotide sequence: TGTGCCAGCAGTTACCCTCGCCAGGGCTCCTTCTTT. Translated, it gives CASSYPRQGSFF.

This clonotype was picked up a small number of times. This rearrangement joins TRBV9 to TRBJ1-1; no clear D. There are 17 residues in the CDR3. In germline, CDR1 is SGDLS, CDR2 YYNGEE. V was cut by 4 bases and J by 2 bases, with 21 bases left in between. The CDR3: CASSPGDGRRSNTEAFF. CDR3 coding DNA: TGTGCCAGCAGCCCTGGAGACGGAAGACGGAGCAACACTGAAGCTTTCTTT.

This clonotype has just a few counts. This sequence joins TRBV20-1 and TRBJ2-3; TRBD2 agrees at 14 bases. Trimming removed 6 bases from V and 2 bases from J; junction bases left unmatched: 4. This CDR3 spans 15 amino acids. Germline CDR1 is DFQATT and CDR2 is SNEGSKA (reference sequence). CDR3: CSAMGLAGDTDTQYF. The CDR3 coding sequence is TGCAGTGCCATGGGACTAGCGGGGGACACAGATACGCAGTATTTT.

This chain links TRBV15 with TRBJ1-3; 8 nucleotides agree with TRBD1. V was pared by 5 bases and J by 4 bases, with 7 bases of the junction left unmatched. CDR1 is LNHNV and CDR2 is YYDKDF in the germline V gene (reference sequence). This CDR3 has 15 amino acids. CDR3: CATSRRTGSGNTIYF. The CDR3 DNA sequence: TGTGCCACCAGCCGCCGGACAGGGTCAGGAAACACCATATATTTT.

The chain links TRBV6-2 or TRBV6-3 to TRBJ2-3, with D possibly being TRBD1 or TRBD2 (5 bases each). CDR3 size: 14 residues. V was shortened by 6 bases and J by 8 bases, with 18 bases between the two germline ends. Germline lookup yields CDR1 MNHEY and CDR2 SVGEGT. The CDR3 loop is CASSPGVGVSTQYF. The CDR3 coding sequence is TGTGCCAGCAGCCCTGGTGTGGGGGTATCTACGCAGTATTTT.

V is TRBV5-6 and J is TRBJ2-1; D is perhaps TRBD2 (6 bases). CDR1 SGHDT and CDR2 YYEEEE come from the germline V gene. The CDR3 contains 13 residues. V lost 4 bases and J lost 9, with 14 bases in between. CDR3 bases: TGTGCCAGCAGCCGGATAGCGGTCCGTGAGCAGTTCTTC. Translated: CASSRIAVREQFF.

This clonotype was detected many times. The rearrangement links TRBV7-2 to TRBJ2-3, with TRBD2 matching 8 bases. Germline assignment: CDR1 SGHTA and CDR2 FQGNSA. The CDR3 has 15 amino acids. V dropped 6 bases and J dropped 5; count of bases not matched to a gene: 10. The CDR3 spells CASSFSGGQGDTQYF. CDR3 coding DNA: TGTGCCAGCAGTTTCAGCGGGGGCCAAGGAGATACGCAGTATTTT.

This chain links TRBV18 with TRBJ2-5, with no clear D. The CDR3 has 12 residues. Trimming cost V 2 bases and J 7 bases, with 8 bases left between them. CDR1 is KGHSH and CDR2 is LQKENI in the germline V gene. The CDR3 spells CASSPTKGTQYF. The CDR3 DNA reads TGTGCCAGCTCACCAACGAAGGGGACCCAGTACTTC.

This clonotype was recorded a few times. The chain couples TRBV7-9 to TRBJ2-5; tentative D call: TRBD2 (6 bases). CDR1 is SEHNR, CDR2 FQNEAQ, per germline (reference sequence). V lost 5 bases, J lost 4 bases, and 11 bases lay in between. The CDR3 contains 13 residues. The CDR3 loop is CASSLLAIETQYF. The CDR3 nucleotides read TGTGCCAGCAGCCTTCTAGCGATAGAGACCCAGTACTTC.

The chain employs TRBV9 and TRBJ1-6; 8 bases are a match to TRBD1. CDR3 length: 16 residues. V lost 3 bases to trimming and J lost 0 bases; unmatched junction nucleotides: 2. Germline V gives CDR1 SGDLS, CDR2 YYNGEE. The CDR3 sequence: CASSAGGSSYNSPLHF. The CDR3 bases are TGTGCCAGCAGCGCAGGGGGCAGCTCCTATAATTCACCCCTCCACTTT.

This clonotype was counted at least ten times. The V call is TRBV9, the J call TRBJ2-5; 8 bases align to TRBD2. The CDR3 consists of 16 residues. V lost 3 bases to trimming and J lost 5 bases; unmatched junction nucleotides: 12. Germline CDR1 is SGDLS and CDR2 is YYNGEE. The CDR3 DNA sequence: TGTGCCAGCAGCGGAACACTAGCGGCTCCTTTCGAGACCCAGTACTTC. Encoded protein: CASSGTLAAPFETQYF.

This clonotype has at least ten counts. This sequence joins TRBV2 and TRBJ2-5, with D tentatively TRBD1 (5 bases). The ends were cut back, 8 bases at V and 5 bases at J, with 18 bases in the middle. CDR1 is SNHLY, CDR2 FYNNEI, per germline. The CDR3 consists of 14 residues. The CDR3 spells CASSRTTSGETQYF. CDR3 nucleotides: TGTGCCAGCTCAAGGACAACCTCCGGGGAGACCCAGTACTTC. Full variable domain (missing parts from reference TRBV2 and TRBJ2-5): EPEVTQTPSHQVTQMGQEVILRCVPISNHLYFYWYRQILGQKVEFLVSFYNNEISEKSEIFDDQFSVERPDGSNFTLKIRSTKLEDSAMYFCASSRTTSGETQYFGPGTRLLVL.

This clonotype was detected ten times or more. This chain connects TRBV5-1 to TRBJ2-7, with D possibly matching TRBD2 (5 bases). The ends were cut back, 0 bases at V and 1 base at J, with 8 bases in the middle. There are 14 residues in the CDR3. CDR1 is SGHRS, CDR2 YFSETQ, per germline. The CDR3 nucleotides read TGCGCCAGCAGCTTGGGACGGGGATCCTACGAGCAGTACTTC. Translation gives CASSLGRGSYEQYF.

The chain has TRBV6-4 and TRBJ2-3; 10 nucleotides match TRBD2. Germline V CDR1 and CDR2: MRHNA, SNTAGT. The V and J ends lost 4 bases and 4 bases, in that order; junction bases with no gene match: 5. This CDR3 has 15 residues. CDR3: CASSGTSGDSDTQYF. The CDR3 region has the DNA TGTGCCAGCAGTGGAACTAGCGGGGATTCAGATACGCAGTATTTT.

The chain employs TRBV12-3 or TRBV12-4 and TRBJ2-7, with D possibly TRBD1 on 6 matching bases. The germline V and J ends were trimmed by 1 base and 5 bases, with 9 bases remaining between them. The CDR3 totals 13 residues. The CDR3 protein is CASSLGGLDEQYF. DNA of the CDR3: TGTGCCAGCAGTTTAGGGGGGCTCGACGAGCAGTACTTC.

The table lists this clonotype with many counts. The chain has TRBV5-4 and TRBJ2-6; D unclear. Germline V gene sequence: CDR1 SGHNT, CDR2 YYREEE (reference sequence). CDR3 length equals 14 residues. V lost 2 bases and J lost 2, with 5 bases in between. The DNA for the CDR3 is TGTGCCAGCAGCTTCGGGCCTGGGGCCAACGTCCTGACTTTC. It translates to CASSFGPGANVLTF.

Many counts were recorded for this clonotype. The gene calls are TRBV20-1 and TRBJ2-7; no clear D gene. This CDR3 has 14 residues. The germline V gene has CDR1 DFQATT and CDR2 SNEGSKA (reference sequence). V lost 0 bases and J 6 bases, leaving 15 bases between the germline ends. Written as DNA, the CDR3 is TGCAGTGCTAGAGACCCGTTTGATTCGCTCGAGCAGTACTTC. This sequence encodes CSARDPFDSLEQYF.

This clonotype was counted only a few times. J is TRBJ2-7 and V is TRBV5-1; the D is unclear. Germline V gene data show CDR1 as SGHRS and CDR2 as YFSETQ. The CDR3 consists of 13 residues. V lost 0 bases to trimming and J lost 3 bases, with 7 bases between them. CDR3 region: CASSLGYNYEQYV. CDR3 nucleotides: TGCGCCAGCAGCTTGGGTTACAACTACGAGCAGTACGTC.